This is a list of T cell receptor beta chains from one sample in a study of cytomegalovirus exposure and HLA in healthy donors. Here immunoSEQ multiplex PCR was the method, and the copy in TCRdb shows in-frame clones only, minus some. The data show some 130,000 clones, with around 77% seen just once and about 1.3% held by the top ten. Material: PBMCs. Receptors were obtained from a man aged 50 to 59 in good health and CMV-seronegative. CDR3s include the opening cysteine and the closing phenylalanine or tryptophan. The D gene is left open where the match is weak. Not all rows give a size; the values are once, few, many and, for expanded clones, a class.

CDR3: CASSPGQVPGSQYF
DNA: TGTGCCAGCTCACCAGGACAGGTCCCGGGGTCCCAGTACTTC
V: TRBV18
J: TRBJ2-5
size: NA
D: TRBD1

CDR3: CASSSRGGGIYNEQFF
DNA: TGTGCCAGCAGCTCCCGCGGTGGCGGAATCTACAATGAGCAGTTCTTC
V: TRBV14
J: TRBJ2-1
size: NA
D: NA

CDR3: CASSLAAAGVGITQYF
DNA: TGTGCCAGCAGCTTGGCCGCTGCGGGAGTTGGCATAACGCAGTATTTT
V: TRBV5-4
J: TRBJ2-3
size: NA
D: TRBD2

CDR3: CASSLDLNSEAFF
DNA: TGTGCCAGCAGCTTAGATCTTAATTCTGAAGCTTTCTTT
V: TRBV11-2
J: TRBJ1-1
size: NA
D: NA

CDR3: CASSLGTSGRAQETQYF
DNA: TGTGCCAGCAGCTTAGGGACTAGCGGGAGGGCCCAAGAGACCCAGTACTTC
V: TRBV7-2
J: TRBJ2-5
size: NA
D: TRBD2

CDR3: CASSTDRGWQETQYF
DNA: TGTGCCAGCTCAACGGACAGGGGCTGGCAAGAGACCCAGTACTTC
V: TRBV18
J: TRBJ2-5
size: NA
D: TRBD1

CDR3: CASSVSSTRGPGNTIYF
DNA: TGCGCCAGCAGCGTGTCTTCTACCAGGGGGCCTGGAAACACCATATATTTT
V: TRBV5-1
J: TRBJ1-3
size: few
D: TRBD1

CDR3: CASSLGGTGGDTQYF
DNA: TGCGCCAGCAGTTTAGGGGGCACCGGTGGGGATACGCAGTATTTT
V: TRBV5-1
J: TRBJ2-3
size: NA
D: TRBD1

CDR3: CASSPPASTYGYTF
DNA: TGTGCCAGCAGTCCTCCCGCGTCCACGTATGGCTACACCTTC
V: TRBV28
J: TRBJ1-2
size: NA
D: NA

CDR3: CASSLLAASSYEQYF
DNA: TGTGCCAGCAGCTTACTAGCGGCGAGCTCCTACGAGCAGTACTTC
V: TRBV7-2
J: TRBJ2-7
size: once
D: TRBD2

CDR3: CASSQGGDGSDTQYF
DNA: TGCGCCAGCAGCCAAGGTGGCGACGGGTCAGATACGCAGTATTTT
V: TRBV4-3
J: TRBJ2-3
size: NA
D: NA

CDR3: CASSLGNTGVYEQYF
DNA: TGTGCCAGCAGCCTAGGAAATACAGGGGTCTACGAGCAGTACTTC
V: TRBV7-6
J: TRBJ2-7
size: NA
D: TRBD1

CDR3: CASSQGTGAGELFF
DNA: TGTGCCAGCAGCCAGGGGACAGGGGCCGGGGAGCTGTTTTTT
V: TRBV7-9
J: TRBJ2-2
size: NA
D: TRBD1

CDR3: CASSPIGSGTDTQYF
DNA: TGTGCCAGCAGCCCGATCGGGAGCGGCACAGATACGCAGTATTTT
V: TRBV28
J: TRBJ2-3
size: once
D: NA

CDR3: CASSLSGYYEQYF
DNA: TGTGCCAGCAGTTTATCGGGGTACTACGAGCAGTACTTC
V: TRBV28
J: TRBJ2-7
size: NA
D: NA

CDR3: CASSLRGTDTQYF
DNA: TGTGCCAGCAGCTTACGGGGCACAGATACGCAGTATTTT
V: TRBV11-3
J: TRBJ2-3
size: NA
D: NA

CDR3: CASITVRGDRSTYGYTF
DNA: TGTGCCAGCATAACTGTACGTGGGGACAGATCAACCTATGGCTACACCTTC
V: TRBV7-9
J: TRBJ1-2
size: NA
D: TRBD1

CDR3: CASSLSGSAKNIQYF
DNA: TGTGCCAGCAGTTTGAGCGGGTCCGCCAAAAACATTCAGTACTTC
V: TRBV28
J: TRBJ2-4
size: once
D: NA

CDR3: CASSYQVTSYNEQFF
DNA: TGTGCCAGCAGCTACCAGGTTACCTCCTACAATGAGCAGTTCTTC
V: TRBV5-8
J: TRBJ2-1
size: NA
D: NA

CDR3: CASSLMQVAEAFF
DNA: TGTGCCAGCAGCCTTATGCAGGTGGCTGAAGCTTTCTTT
V: TRBV5-5
J: TRBJ1-1
size: NA
D: NA

CDR3: CASSVASGRTDTQYF
DNA: TGTGCCAGCAGCGTAGCTAGCGGGAGAACAGATACGCAGTATTTT
V: TRBV9
J: TRBJ2-3
size: few
D: TRBD2

CDR3: CASSLGRTSGSHEQYF
DNA: TGCGCCAGCAGCTTGGGGAGGACTAGCGGGAGCCACGAGCAGTACTTC
V: TRBV5-1
J: TRBJ2-7
size: NA
D: TRBD2